These 29 T cell receptor beta chains were sequenced from one sample in a study of beta chain features in type 1 diabetes. As every portion of the isolated RNA was reverse transcribed, the sequencing read expressed TCRB transcripts. Clones were sequenced by immunoSEQ multiplex PCR, and TCRdb holds only the in-frame ones, with some missing. The table lists around 250,000 clones, around a quarter of them singletons, with under 5% in the top ten. Source material: central memory CD4+ T cells from blood. These receptors were obtained from a young man in good health.

This chain joins TRBV4-2 and TRBJ2-7; no clear D gene. The CDR3 consists of 13 residues. Trimming left V 1 base short and J 2 bases short, with 6 bases between. Germline values: CDR1 LGHNA, CDR2 YNFKEQ. The CDR3 region is CASSQVGPYEQYF. CDR3 nucleotide sequence: TGTGCCAGCAGCCAAGTAGGACCCTACGAGCAGTACTTC.

V usage is TRBV7-9 and J usage is TRBJ2-1, with TRBD1 as a possible D gene (6 bases). The CDR3 has 14 amino acids. The V end was cut by 0 bases, the J end by 8 bases, with 11 bases between. Germline values: CDR1 SEHNR, CDR2 FQNEAQ (reference sequence). The CDR3 DNA is TGTGCCAGCAGCTTAGCCAACAGGGCTCATGAGCAGTTCTTC. Its protein product is CASSLANRAHEQFF.

This clone was recorded at least ten times. CDR3 sequence reads: CAISESPIRRPKETQYF. The CDR3 bases are TGTGCCATCAGTGAGTCGCCGATCCGTAGACCGAAAGAGACCCAGTACTTC. This chain uses TRBV10-3 with TRBJ2-5; D is ambiguous. Germline CDR1 and CDR2: ENHRY and SYGVKD. CDR3 length equals 17 residues. The ends were cut back, 0 bases at V and 3 bases at J, with 17 bases in the middle.

This clone was counted a few times. This sequence joins TRBV7-6 and TRBJ2-7; D uncertain. This CDR3 region has 13 residues. V was clipped by 3 bases and J by 4 bases, with 10 bases between them. Germline CDR1 and CDR2: SGHVS and FNYEAQ. This CDR3 reads CASSFSGQYEQYF. CDR3 nucleotides: TGTGCCAGCAGCTTTTCTGGGCAGTACGAGCAGTACTTC.

This clone occurred many times. The CDR3 region has the DNA TGTGCCAGCAGTGCCCCCAGTACCCGCGAGCAGTACTTC. Translated: CASSAPSTREQYF. The gene calls are TRBV6-5 and TRBJ2-7; D is unresolved. The CDR3 totals 13 residues. Germline assignment: CDR1 MNHEY and CDR2 SVGAGI. V dropped 5 bases and J dropped 6 bases, with 14 bases sitting between them.

V is TRBV9 and J is TRBJ2-3, with D possibly TRBD2 on 6 matching bases. CDR1 is SGDLS, CDR2 YYNGEE, per germline. This CDR3 is 15 amino acids long. Trimming removed 5 bases from V and 0 bases from J, with 13 bases in between. CDR3 protein: CASRGEGTSTDTQYF. Here the CDR3 DNA reads TGTGCCAGCAGAGGGGAAGGGACTAGCACAGATACGCAGTATTTT.

This clone showed up just a few times. V gene TRBV7-2 combines with J gene TRBJ1-1; 8 positions agree with TRBD1. From germline, CDR1 is SGHTA and CDR2 FQGNSA. The CDR3 runs 13 residues. V trimming: 8 bases; J trimming: 3 bases; junction bases outside the gene matches: 5. CDR3 nucleotides: TGTGCCAGCGGGCAGGGACAGGACACTGAAGCTTTCTTT. Encoded protein: CASGQGQDTEAFF.

The chain carries TRBV6-5 and TRBJ2-1, with D perhaps TRBD2 (6 bases). This CDR3 contains 14 residues. Between the trimmed V and J ends, which lost 7 bases and 2 bases, there was a span of 12 bases. The germline V gene has CDR1 MNHEY and CDR2 SVGAGI. The CDR3 region has the DNA TGTGCCAGCAAGGTCGGGAGCGCCTACAATGAGCAGTTCTTC. Translated, it gives CASKVGSAYNEQFF.

In nucleotides, the CDR3 is TGCAGCGTTGGTGACAGGTTCTACGAGCAGTACTTC. Protein product: CSVGDRFYEQYF. The chain carries TRBV29-1 and TRBJ2-7, with D maybe TRBD1 (6 bases). The CDR3 consists of 12 residues. Per germline, CDR1 SQVTM and CDR2 ANQGSEA. Trimming shortened V by 4 bases and J by 3 bases, and 10 bases separated the two germline ends.

The sample holds a few counts of this clone. The chain joins TRBV6-1 to TRBJ1-5; tentative D call: TRBD1 (5 bases). The CDR3 has 18 amino acids. Germline CDR1 is MNHNS and CDR2 is SASEGT. Trimming pared 0 bases from V and 3 bases from J, leaving 18 bases between. CDR3 amino acids: CASSEAKAQEAFNQPQHF. CDR3 coding DNA: TGTGCCAGCAGTGAAGCCAAAGCACAGGAGGCTTTCAATCAGCCCCAGCATTTT.

The chain couples TRBV7-2 to TRBJ1-1, with 7 nucleotides matching TRBD1. The V segment lost 5 bases and the J segment 4 bases; nucleotides outside the gene matches: 7. CDR3 length: 14 amino acids. Germline V gene lookup returns CDR1 SGHTA and CDR2 FQGNSA. CDR3 loop: CASSPRQGSTEAFF. As DNA, the CDR3 is TGTGCCAGCAGCCCCCGACAGGGTAGCACTGAAGCTTTCTTT.

This clone occurred a few times. The chain carries TRBV2 and TRBJ1-5; 12 bases agree with TRBD1. V gave up 3 bases and J gave up 5 bases; unmatched junction bases: 5. Germline V gene lookup returns CDR1 SNHLY and CDR2 FYNNEI. The CDR3 loop spans 16 amino acids. CDR3: CASSDPGTGGDQPQHF. The CDR3 coding sequence is TGTGCCAGCAGTGACCCCGGGACAGGGGGCGATCAGCCCCAGCATTTT.

This clone came up a few times. The rearrangement uses TRBV18 and TRBJ1-1; D remains unclear. The CDR3 length is 16 residues. Germline CDR1 and CDR2: KGHSH and LQKENI. The germline V and J ends were trimmed by 6 bases and 3 bases, with 20 bases remaining between them. CDR3 residues: CASSEGLLSVYTEAFF. The CDR3 DNA reads TGTGCCAGCTCGGAAGGACTGCTCTCTGTGTACACTGAAGCTTTCTTT.

This clone has a count of ten or more. The chain carries TRBV7-2 and TRBJ2-3; D not resolved. The CDR3 has 12 amino acids. V was shortened by 7 bases and J by 0 bases, with 5 bases between the two germline ends. Per germline, CDR1 SGHTA and CDR2 FQGNSA. CDR3 loop: CASNNSTDTQYF. CDR3 nucleotide sequence: TGTGCCAGCAATAACAGCACAGATACGCAGTATTTT.

This chain joins TRBV4-3 and TRBJ2-2; 9 bases are a match to TRBD2. The trim removed 0 bases at V and 6 bases at J, leaving 5 bases unmatched. The V gene's germline CDR1 is LGHNA and CDR2 YSLEER. This CDR3 is built from 16 residues. As DNA, the CDR3 is TGCGCCAGCAGCCAAGAAGCGAGCGGGAGGTCCGGGGAGCTGTTTTTT. This encodes CASSQEASGRSGELFF.

The chain is built from TRBV18 and TRBJ1-2; D gene uncertain. The germline V gene encodes CDR1 KGHSH and CDR2 LQKENI. The CDR3 has 14 amino acids. Trimming pared 4 bases from V and 0 bases from J, leaving 9 bases between. CDR3 sequence (DNA): TGTGCCAGCTCACTGAGCGAAGCTAACTATGGCTACACCTTC. It encodes CASSLSEANYGYTF.

This chain joins TRBV7-2 and TRBJ2-3, with D perhaps matching TRBD1 (6 bases). The CDR3 totals 16 residues. CDR1 is SGHTA, CDR2 FQGNSA, per germline. The V and J ends lost 4 bases and 3 bases respectively, with 17 bases between them. Here the CDR3 reads CASSWRSWGRTDTQYF. The CDR3, as DNA: TGTGCCAGCAGCTGGCGTAGTTGGGGGCGGACAGATACGCAGTATTTT.

The chain is built from TRBV2 and TRBJ1-5; D is ambiguous. The CDR3 is made up of 14 amino acids. Germline V gives CDR1 SNHLY, CDR2 FYNNEI. V lost 3 bases, J lost 0 bases, and 6 bases lay in between. In nucleotides, the CDR3 is TGTGCCAGCAGTGACAATCATAGCAATCAGCCCCAGCATTTT. Residues: CASSDNHSNQPQHF.

This clone was counted a few times. This sequence joins TRBV30 and TRBJ1-2; D gene ambiguous. Germline values: CDR1 GTSNPN, CDR2 SVGIG (reference sequence). Trimming shortened V by 2 bases and J by 5 bases, and 12 bases separated the two germline ends. The CDR3 has 13 amino acids. This CDR3 is CAWSRVMDYGYTF. CDR3 coding DNA: TGTGCCTGGAGTAGGGTAATGGATTATGGCTACACCTTC.

This chain connects TRBV30 to TRBJ1-2; 9 bases align to TRBD1. The V segment lost 7 bases and the J segment 4 bases; nucleotides outside the gene matches: 10. Germline V gene sequence: CDR1 GTSNPN, CDR2 SVGIG (reference sequence). This CDR3 has 14 residues. The CDR3 spells CASEPGGQGYGYTF. CDR3 DNA sequence: TGTGCCTCGGAGCCTGGGGGACAGGGCTATGGCTACACCTTC.

V usage is TRBV7-2 and J usage is TRBJ2-3, with a tentative D call TRBD2 (5 bases). Trimming pared 2 bases from V and 2 bases from J, leaving 8 bases between. Germline lookup yields CDR1 SGHTA and CDR2 FQGNSA. CDR3 size: 14 residues. The CDR3 region is CASSLPRDTDTQYF. Here the CDR3 DNA reads TGTGCCAGCAGCTTACCGAGGGACACAGATACGCAGTATTTT.

The CDR3 is CASTTTDTSSYEQYF. CDR3 coding DNA: TGTGCCAGCACCACCACGGACACGAGCTCCTACGAGCAGTACTTC. The chain is built from TRBV6-1 and TRBJ2-7, with D perhaps TRBD1 (5 bases). This CDR3 comprises 15 residues. The V and J ends lost 7 bases and 0 bases respectively, with 16 bases between them. The germline V gene has CDR1 MNHNS and CDR2 SASEGT.

This clone was picked up a small number of times. The V and J genes are TRBV7-9 and TRBJ1-2; TRBD1 might be the D (5 bases). CDR3 length: 13 amino acids. Deletions cut 3 bases from V and 4 bases from J, with 9 bases between. Germline V gene lookup returns CDR1 SEHNR and CDR2 FQNEAQ (reference sequence). CDR3 loop: CASSFRDGYGYTF. The CDR3 DNA reads TGTGCCAGCAGCTTCAGGGATGGCTATGGCTACACCTTC.

The chain recombines TRBV2 with TRBJ1-5, with 7 bases aligning to TRBD1. The germline gives CDR1 SNHLY, CDR2 FYNNEI. The ends lost 3 bases at V and 1 base at J; junction bases unmatched: 3. The CDR3 consists of 15 residues. CDR3 DNA: TGTGCCAGCAGTGATGACAGGGCGAGCAATCAGCCCCAGCATTTT. Protein sequence: CASSDDRASNQPQHF. Drawing the rest from reference TRBV2 and TRBJ1-5, the complete variable domain is EPEVTQTPSHQVTQMGQEVILRCVPISNHLYFYWYRQILGQKVEFLVSFYNNEISEKSEIFDDQFSVERPDGSNFTLKIRSTKLEDSAMYFCASSDDRASNQPQHFGDGTRLSIL.

This clone was recorded a few times. V and J are TRBV11-2 and TRBJ2-5, with TRBD2 identical over 7 bases. The germline CDR1 and CDR2 sequences are SGHAT and FQNNGV. V lost 5 bases to trimming and J lost 3 bases; unmatched junction nucleotides: 9. The CDR3 extends over 15 amino acids. The CDR3 region is CASSPRSGGKETQYF. The CDR3, as DNA: TGTGCCAGCAGCCCCAGGTCGGGGGGTAAAGAGACCCAGTACTTC.

The chain links TRBV2 to TRBJ2-2; D is tentatively TRBD1 or TRBD2 (5 bases each). This CDR3 region has 16 residues. Trimming left V 4 bases short and J 1 base short, with 13 bases between. Germline CDR1 SNHLY, CDR2 FYNNEI. CDR3 nucleotide sequence: TGTGCCAGCAGTGTGAGAGGGACCCTGAACACCGGGGAGCTGTTTTTT. Amino acid sequence: CASSVRGTLNTGELFF.

This clone appeared a few times. The chain employs TRBV11-3 and TRBJ2-1; D may be TRBD2 (5 bases). Trimming stripped 5 bases from V and 4 bases from J, with 12 bases between. The CDR3 runs 14 residues. Germline V gene sequence: CDR1 SGHNT, CDR2 YENEEA. The CDR3 nucleotides are TGTGCCAGCAGCACCTCCAGCGGATACAATGAGCAGTTCTTC. Residues: CASSTSSGYNEQFF.

This clone has at least ten counts. The J gene is TRBJ2-3, the V gene TRBV7-2; possibly TRBD1 for D (7 bases). Germline V gene lookup returns CDR1 SGHTA and CDR2 FQGNSA. The CDR3 covers 14 residues. V lost 5 bases and J 7 bases, leaving 16 bases between the germline ends. Written as DNA, the CDR3 is TGTGCCAGCAGCCCTCGACAGGGAGGTTATACGCAGTATTTT. Its protein product is CASSPRQGGYTQYF.

Points on this clone: At the DNA level, this CDR3 is encoded by other sequences in the same sample as well. The chain links TRBV7-9 to TRBJ1-2; no definite D call. V was pared by 1 base and J by 2 bases, with 8 bases between. This CDR3 region has 14 residues. Germline V gene sequence: CDR1 SEHNR, CDR2 FQNEAQ (reference sequence). CDR3 sequence: CASSLVSDNYGYTF. CDR3 DNA sequence: TGTGCCAGCAGCTTAGTTAGCGACAACTATGGCTACACCTTC.